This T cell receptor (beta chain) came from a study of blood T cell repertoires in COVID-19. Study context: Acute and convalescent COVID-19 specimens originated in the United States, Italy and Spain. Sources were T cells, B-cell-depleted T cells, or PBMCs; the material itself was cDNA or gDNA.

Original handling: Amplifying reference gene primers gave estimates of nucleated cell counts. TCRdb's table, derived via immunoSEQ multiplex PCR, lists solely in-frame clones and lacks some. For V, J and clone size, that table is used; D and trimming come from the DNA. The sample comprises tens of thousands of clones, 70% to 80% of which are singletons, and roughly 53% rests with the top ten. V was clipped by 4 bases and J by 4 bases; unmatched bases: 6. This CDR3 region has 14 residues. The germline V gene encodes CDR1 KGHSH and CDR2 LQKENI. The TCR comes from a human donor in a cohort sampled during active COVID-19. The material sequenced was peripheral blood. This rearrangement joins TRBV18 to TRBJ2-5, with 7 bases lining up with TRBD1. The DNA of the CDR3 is TGTGCCAGCTCACACCGACAGGGTTCAGAGACCCAGTACTTC. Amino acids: CASSHRQGSETQYF.